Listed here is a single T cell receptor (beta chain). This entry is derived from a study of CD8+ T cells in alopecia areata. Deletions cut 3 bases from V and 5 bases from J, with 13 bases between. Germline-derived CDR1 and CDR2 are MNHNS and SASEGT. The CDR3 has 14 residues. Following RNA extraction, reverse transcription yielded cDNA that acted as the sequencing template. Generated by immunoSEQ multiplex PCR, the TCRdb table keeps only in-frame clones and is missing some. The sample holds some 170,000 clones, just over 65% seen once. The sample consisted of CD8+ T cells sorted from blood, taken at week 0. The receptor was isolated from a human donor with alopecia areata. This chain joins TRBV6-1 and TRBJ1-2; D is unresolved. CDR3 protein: CASSDPSLRYGYTF. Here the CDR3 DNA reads TGTGCCAGCAGTGATCCCAGCCTGCGTTATGGCTACACCTTC.